The rows below give T cell receptor beta chains drawn from one sample of a study of shared clonotypes between healthy human individuals. This table comes from immunoSEQ multiplex PCR, and its TCRdb copy is limited to in-frame clones, with some not included. The sample consists of about 460,000 clones, 70% to 80% of them appearing once. Material for sequencing was PBMCs. The receptors originated from a woman between 40 and 55 years old in good health. Some clones in this sample may be carry-over from other donors' samples. The CDR3 runs from the conserved cysteine through the conserved F or W. Fields, in order: V gene, J gene, D gene, CDR3 length, clone size, CDR3 DNA, CDR3 protein. The D gene is left open where the match is weak. Rows may omit the clone size; those that give it use once, few, many or a size class.

v_call: TRBV5-5; j_call: TRBJ1-5; d_call: NA; cdr3_length: 15; clone_size: NA; cdr3_nt: TGTGCCAGCAGCTTGGGGACCTGGAGCAATCAGCCCCAGCATTTT; cdr3_aa: CASSLGTWSNQPQHF
v_call: TRBV28; j_call: TRBJ2-3; d_call: NA; cdr3_length: 15; clone_size: NA; cdr3_nt: TGTGCCAGCAGTTTAGCGCTCTCTAGCACAGATACGCAGTATTTT; cdr3_aa: CASSLALSSTDTQYF
v_call: TRBV5-4; j_call: TRBJ2-7; d_call: TRBD2; cdr3_length: 16; clone_size: NA; cdr3_nt: TGTGCCAGCAGTCGTCTAGCGGGAGGGCCCAGTGGGGAGCAGTACTTC; cdr3_aa: CASSRLAGGPSGEQYF
v_call: TRBV11-3; j_call: TRBJ2-7; d_call: NA; cdr3_length: 14; clone_size: few; cdr3_nt: TGTGCCAGCAGCCCTAGGGGGGGCTCCTACGAGCAGTACTTC; cdr3_aa: CASSPRGGSYEQYF
v_call: TRBV28; j_call: TRBJ1-1; d_call: NA; cdr3_length: 14; clone_size: NA; cdr3_nt: TGTGCCAGCAGTTTATTAGACAGCAACACTGAAGCTTTCTTT; cdr3_aa: CASSLLDSNTEAFF
v_call: TRBV27; j_call: TRBJ2-1; d_call: TRBD2; cdr3_length: 16; clone_size: NA; cdr3_nt: TGTGCCAGCAGTCCCTCCCGGACTAGCCTTTACAATGAGCAGTTCTTC; cdr3_aa: CASSPSRTSLYNEQFF
v_call: TRBV9; j_call: TRBJ2-1; d_call: TRBD2; cdr3_length: 14; clone_size: NA; cdr3_nt: TGTGCCAGCAGTCTAGCGGGAGGACGGTATGAGCAGTTCTTC; cdr3_aa: CASSLAGGRYEQFF
v_call: TRBV7-2; j_call: TRBJ1-2; d_call: TRBD1; cdr3_length: 15; clone_size: NA; cdr3_nt: TGTGCCAGCAGCTCGACAGGGGAGGGATACTATGGCTACACCTTC; cdr3_aa: CASSSTGEGYYGYTF
v_call: TRBV19; j_call: TRBJ2-1; d_call: NA; cdr3_length: 13; clone_size: many; cdr3_nt: TGTGCCAGTAGTAACTACGTCTACAATGAGCAGTTCTTC; cdr3_aa: CASSNYVYNEQFF
v_call: TRBV7-2; j_call: TRBJ1-1; d_call: TRBD1; cdr3_length: 15; clone_size: NA; cdr3_nt: TGTGCCAGCAGCTTATTGACAGGGGGCTTTGCTGAAGCTTTCTTT; cdr3_aa: CASSLLTGGFAEAFF
v_call: TRBV2; j_call: TRBJ2-7; d_call: TRBD2; cdr3_length: 14; clone_size: NA; cdr3_nt: TGTGCCGGAAACCTACGGGCGGGAGGAAGCGAGCAGTACTTC; cdr3_aa: CAGNLRAGGSEQYF
v_call: TRBV19; j_call: TRBJ1-4; d_call: NA; cdr3_length: 15; clone_size: NA; cdr3_nt: TGTGCCAGTAGTATTGGTTCAGCGGGAAACGAAAAACTGTTTTTT; cdr3_aa: CASSIGSAGNEKLFF
v_call: TRBV5-1; j_call: TRBJ1-1; d_call: NA; cdr3_length: 13; clone_size: once; cdr3_nt: TGCGCCAGCAGCCCGGACCTGTCGACAGCAGCTTTCTTT; cdr3_aa: CASSPDLSTAAFF
v_call: TRBV4-3; j_call: TRBJ2-7; d_call: TRBD2; cdr3_length: 15; clone_size: NA; cdr3_nt: TGCGCCAGCAGCCAAGACCTAAGGCGGGGGTACGAGCAGTACTTC; cdr3_aa: CASSQDLRRGYEQYF
v_call: TRBV7-2; j_call: TRBJ2-1; d_call: TRBD2; cdr3_length: 15; clone_size: NA; cdr3_nt: TGTGCCAGCAACATTGCGGTTAGCGGGAACGTTGAGCAGTTCTTC; cdr3_aa: CASNIAVSGNVEQFF
v_call: TRBV6-1; j_call: TRBJ2-3; d_call: TRBD2; cdr3_length: 15; clone_size: NA; cdr3_nt: TGTGCCAGCAGTGGTACTATAGCGGGAGTAGATACGCAGTATTTT; cdr3_aa: CASSGTIAGVDTQYF